A single sample gave rise to the 32 T cell receptor beta chains below, sequenced in a study of monozygotic twins with inflammatory bowel disease (dated by TCRdb to between 2017 and 2020). The library was prepared using 5' RACE. Sequencing instrument: Illumina HiSeq 2500. The reads were reprocessed in TCRdb, with one entry per CDR3 protein sequence and no accompanying DNA. The table for this sample shows 400,000 to 500,000 distinct CDR3 sequences. Together, the top ten hold approximately 2.3% of the sample. Sequences were obtained from blood. The receptors here all came from a human donor with ulcerative colitis or Crohn's disease, or a healthy co-twin of an affected twin (not recorded which).

The chain has TRBV7-9 and TRBJ2-3. The CDR3 runs to 15 residues. Germline V lookup: CDR1 SEHNR, CDR2 FQNEAQ (reference sequence). The CDR3 region is CASSTGSTPTDTQYF.

This chain uses TRBV5-4 with TRBJ2-2; the D call from TCRdb, TRBD2, cannot be confirmed without DNA. The CDR3 runs to 16 residues. Germline V CDR1 and CDR2: SGHNT, YYREEE (reference sequence). The CDR3 reads CASSRGLVGNTGELFF.

This chain joins TRBV3-1 and TRBJ2-3; the TCRdb D gene call, TRBD2, has no DNA to confirm it. The CDR3 has 17 amino acids. Germline V gene lookup returns CDR1 LGHDT and CDR2 YNNKEL (reference sequence). CDR3 residues: CASSQGSPAARTDTQYF.

This chain uses TRBV7-7 with TRBJ2-1; as DNA is missing, the TRBD2 call by TCRdb cannot be tested. Germline V gives CDR1 SSHAT, CDR2 FNYEAQ (reference sequence). This CDR3 comprises 15 residues. The CDR3 loop reads CASSLGLAGVNEQFF.

The chain links TRBV12-3 or TRBV12-4 to TRBJ1-1; TCRdb's D gene call, TRBD1, goes unchecked for lack of DNA. CDR3 length: 15 amino acids. The chain's CDR3 is CASTPTGTANTEAFF.

The chain recombines TRBV27 with TRBJ1-3; TCRdb's D call of TRBD1 is untestable without DNA. Looked up from germline, CDR1 is MNHEY and CDR2 is SMNVEV (reference sequence). The CDR3 loop spans 15 amino acids. The chain's CDR3 is CATSQQGLSGNTIYF.

The rearrangement uses TRBV29-1 and TRBJ2-7; absent DNA, TCRdb's TRBD1 call cannot be checked. The length of the CDR3 is 15 residues. CDR1 and CDR2 from the germline V gene are SQVTM and ANQGSEA. The CDR3 loop reads CSAEDRGRSTYEQYF.

The chain uses TRBV2 and TRBJ2-5. Germline-derived CDR1 and CDR2 are SNHLY and FYNNEI. This CDR3 has 12 amino acids. The CDR3 loop is CASMLIGETQYF.

The rearrangement uses TRBV11-1 and TRBJ2-7; TCRdb calls TRBD1, which cannot be checked without DNA. CDR1 is SGHAT and CDR2 is FQDESV in the germline V gene (reference sequence). CDR3 size: 19 residues. CDR3 residues: CASSSPGSRGLPFDYEQYF.

The gene calls are TRBV27 and TRBJ1-6; the TCRdb call, TRBD1, lacks DNA for checking. CDR1 and CDR2 from the germline V gene are MNHEY and SMNVEV (reference sequence). CDR3 size: 14 residues. The CDR3 sequence: CASSWTGGDSPLHF.

The chain employs TRBV6-2 or TRBV6-3 and TRBJ1-1; the TCRdb D gene call, TRBD1, has no DNA to confirm it. Germline V CDR1 and CDR2: MNHEY, SVGEGT. There are 13 residues in the CDR3. The CDR3 loop reads CASSDMGNTEAFF.

The rearrangement links TRBV7-9 to TRBJ2-3; TCRdb returns TRBD1, unconfirmable since there is no DNA. Germline lookup yields CDR1 SEHNR and CDR2 FQNEAQ (reference sequence). The CDR3 contains 15 residues. The CDR3 is CASSLGEQRTDTQYF.

The chain has TRBV2 and TRBJ1-1. The CDR3 runs 14 residues. Germline V gene data show CDR1 as SNHLY and CDR2 as FYNNEI. CDR3 loop: CASRGLEANTEAFF.

V gene TRBV29-1 combines with J gene TRBJ2-5; lacking DNA, the TRBD1 call made by TCRdb goes unchecked. This CDR3 has 13 amino acids. Germline CDR1 is SQVTM and CDR2 is ANQGSEA. CDR3 residues: CSGHRGEGETQYF.

V gene TRBV7-2 combines with J gene TRBJ1-2; the D call from TCRdb, TRBD1, cannot be confirmed without DNA. The CDR3 is 13 residues long. In germline, CDR1 is SGHTA, CDR2 FQGNSA. The CDR3 is CASSLGGVDGYTF.

The chain is built from TRBV2 and TRBJ2-7; TCRdb outputs TRBD1, but without DNA this stays unchecked. The CDR3 contains 14 residues. The germline V gene has CDR1 SNHLY and CDR2 FYNNEI. CDR3 residues: CASRTEPSSYEQYF.

The genes are TRBV18 and TRBJ2-3. CDR3 size: 12 residues. CDR1 is KGHSH, CDR2 LQKENI, per germline. The CDR3 spells CASLAATDTQYF. Combining the CDR3 with reference TRBV18 and TRBJ2-3 gives the whole variable domain NAGVMQNPRHLVRRRGQEARLRCSPMKGHSHVYWYRQLPEEGLKFMVYLQKENIIDESGMPKERFSAEFPKEGPSILRIQQVVRGDSAAYFCASLAATDTQYFGPGTRLTVL.

This chain joins TRBV6-5 and TRBJ2-3; TCRdb selects TRBD2, and the lack of DNA leaves this call unchecked. The CDR3 consists of 15 residues. Looked up from germline, CDR1 is MNHEY and CDR2 is SVGAGI. The CDR3 sequence is CASSYSGGGTDTQYF.

The chain combines TRBV4-3 with TRBJ2-1; TCRdb outputs TRBD2, but without DNA this stays unchecked. The CDR3 has 16 amino acids. Germline values: CDR1 LGHNA, CDR2 YSLEER. This CDR3 is CASSQGIERDYNEQFF.

The chain employs TRBV5-4 and TRBJ2-7; TCRdb's D call of TRBD2 is untestable without DNA. The CDR3 has 15 amino acids. Germline V CDR1 and CDR2: SGHNT, YYREEE (reference sequence). CDR3 sequence: CASSLGGVGSYEQYF. The variable domain in full, with the rest retrieved from reference TRBV5-4 and TRBJ2-7, is ETGVTQSPTHLIKTRGQQVTLRCSSQSGHNTVSWYQQALGQGPQFIFQYYREEENGRGNFPPRFSGLQFPNYSSELNVNALELDDSALYLCASSLGGVGSYEQYFGPGTRLTVT.

V is TRBV5-5 and J is TRBJ2-1; the D call of TRBD2 rests on TCRdb alone, since no DNA is present to check it. CDR1 and CDR2 from the germline V gene are SGHKS and YYEKEE (reference sequence). This CDR3 is 15 amino acids long. The CDR3 loop is CASSPILAGGYEQFF.

This chain joins TRBV11-2 and TRBJ2-1; TCRdb reports TRBD1, a call that lacks DNA to check it against. The germline gives CDR1 SGHAT, CDR2 FQNNGV. This CDR3 has 16 residues. The CDR3: CASSPGTASSYNEQFF.

The V gene is TRBV21-1, the J gene TRBJ1-1; TCRdb reports TRBD1, a call that lacks DNA to check it against. TRBV21-1 is reported as a pseudogene. CDR3 length: 14 residues. The CDR3 is CASSSRQGEAEAFF.

The J gene is TRBJ1-4, the V gene TRBV4-1; without DNA, the TCRdb call of TRBD1 cannot be checked. The CDR3 is 16 amino acids. Per germline, CDR1 MGHRA and CDR2 YSYEKL. CDR3 region: CASSQNLQGHNEKLFF.

This chain connects TRBV5-1 to TRBJ1-6; there is no DNA to check the TCRdb D call of TRBD1. Germline values: CDR1 SGHRS, CDR2 YFSETQ. CDR3 length: 15 residues. The CDR3 loop reads CASSLAGQGESPLHF.

V gene TRBV7-2 combines with J gene TRBJ2-1. The germline gives CDR1 SGHTA, CDR2 FQGNSA. This CDR3 is 12 amino acids long. CDR3 region: CASSRRSNEQFF.

The chain couples TRBV20-1 to TRBJ2-1; without DNA, the TCRdb call of TRBD2 cannot be checked. This CDR3 has 16 amino acids. The germline V gene encodes CDR1 DFQATT and CDR2 SNEGSKA (reference sequence). CDR3 protein: CSARDLGERESPEQFF.

The rearrangement uses TRBV2 and TRBJ1-2; TCRdb's assignment of TRBD1 cannot be checked, as there is no DNA. This CDR3 is 14 amino acids long. Germline V gene data show CDR1 as SNHLY and CDR2 as FYNNEI. CDR3 sequence reads: CASSESGDHYGYTF.

This chain joins TRBV3-1 and TRBJ1-1; with no DNA, the TCRdb D assignment of TRBD1 cannot be verified. The germline gives CDR1 LGHDT, CDR2 YNNKEL (reference sequence). CDR3 size: 15 residues. This CDR3 is CASSRHGGPNTEAFF.

This chain connects TRBV29-1 to TRBJ1-2; TCRdb proposes TRBD1, but this gene call is untestable without DNA. The CDR3 covers 14 residues. The germline V gene has CDR1 SQVTM and CDR2 ANQGSEA. CDR3 in amino acids: CSVGLTQGGYGYTF.

This sequence joins TRBV12-3 or TRBV12-4 and TRBJ2-1; there is no DNA to check the TCRdb D call of TRBD1. CDR3 length: 14 amino acids. The CDR3 spells CASSLGTGKNEQFF.

The chain links TRBV15 to TRBJ2-5; TCRdb indicates TRBD1, and absent DNA this call remains unverified. Germline V gene data show CDR1 as LNHNV and CDR2 as YYDKDF (reference sequence). CDR3 length equals 14 residues. The CDR3 reads CATSRDRGQRTQYF.